This TCR beta chain is from a study of a mutant IDH1 vaccine in newly diagnosed glioma. Overall study context: Patients had received radiotherapy, temozolomide, or both previously, most receiving both.

Details on this clone: Its antigen is still unknown.

Here immunoSEQ multiplex PCR was the method, and the copy in TCRdb shows in-frame clones only, minus some. The table shows approximately 47,000 clones, with around nine tenths occurring only once. This CDR3 is 14 amino acids long. Germline V gives CDR1 MDHEN, CDR2 SYDVKM. V shed 4 bases and J shed 4 bases, with 13 bases lying between them. Time point: week 35, safety follow-up. Each dose of the vaccine consisted of 300 ug of mutant IDH1 20-mer peptide, with topical imiquimod. The astrocytomas were IDH1-mutant, ATRX-negative, and WHO grade 3 or 4. Sequenced material: PBMCs, taken from a glioma patient whose treatment included an IDH1 peptide vaccine. The gene calls are TRBV28 and TRBJ1-2; D is possibly TRBD1 (6 bases). The sequence derives from a woman aged 40 to 50 with glioma. The CDR3 DNA reads TGTGCCAGCAGTTCCACAGGGTCCCCCTATGGCTACACCTTC. As protein: CASSSTGSPYGYTF.